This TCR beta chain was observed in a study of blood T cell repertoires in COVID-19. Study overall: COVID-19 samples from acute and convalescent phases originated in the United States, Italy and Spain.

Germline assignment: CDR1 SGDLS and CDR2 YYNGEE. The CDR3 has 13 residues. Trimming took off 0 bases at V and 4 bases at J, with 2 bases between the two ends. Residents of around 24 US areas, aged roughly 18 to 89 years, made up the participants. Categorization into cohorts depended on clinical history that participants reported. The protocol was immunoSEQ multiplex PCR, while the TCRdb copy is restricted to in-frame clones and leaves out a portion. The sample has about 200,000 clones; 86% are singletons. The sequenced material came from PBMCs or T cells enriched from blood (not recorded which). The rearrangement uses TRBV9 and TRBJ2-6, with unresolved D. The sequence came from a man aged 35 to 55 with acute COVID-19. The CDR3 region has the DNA TGTGCCAGCAGCGTAGCAGGGGCCAACGTCCTGACTTTC. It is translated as CASSVAGANVLTF.